The rows below give T cell receptor beta chains drawn from one sample of a study of cytomegalovirus exposure and HLA in healthy donors. The protocol was immunoSEQ multiplex PCR, while the TCRdb copy is restricted to in-frame clones and leaves out a portion. The sample consists of more than 150,000 clones, about three quarters of them appearing once. The sequenced material came from PBMCs. These receptors all come from a woman aged 50 to 60 in good health and CMV-seropositive. The CDR3 runs from the conserved cysteine through the conserved F or W. A D gene is named only where the DNA matches it firmly. Some rows mark clone size as missing; the rest say once, few, many or name a class of expanded clone.

j_call clone_size v_call d_call cdr3_length cdr3_aa cdr3_nt
TRBJ2-5 . TRBV5-6 TRBD2 15 CASSPNGGAAETQYF TGTGCCAGCAGCCCTAACGGGGGGGCCGCGGAGACCCAGTACTTC
TRBJ1-3 . TRBV9 TRBD1 16 CASSVDPGGSGNTIYF TGTGCCAGCAGCGTAGACCCAGGGGGTTCAGGAAACACCATATATTTT
TRBJ1-3 . TRBV19 . 12 CASSNRGNTIYF TGTGCCAGTAGTAACAGGGGAAACACCATATATTTT
TRBJ1-1 once TRBV11-3 . 13 CASSFYMNTEAFF TGTGCCAGCAGCTTTTACATGAACACTGAAGCTTTCTTT
TRBJ1-4 . TRBV6-5 . 15 CASRGGDGNNEKLFF TGTGCCAGCAGGGGCGGGGACGGAAATAATGAAAAACTGTTTTTT
TRBJ2-3 once TRBV18 . 16 CASSPLTLAAPDTQYF TGTGCCAGCTCACCACTGACCTTAGCGGCCCCAGATACGCAGTATTTT
TRBJ2-1 . TRBV4-2 . 15 CASSQDYLSYNEQFF TGTGCCAGCAGCCAAGACTACCTCTCCTACAATGAGCAGTTCTTC
TRBJ2-1 . TRBV18 TRBD2 13 CASSPRLASEQFF TGTGCCAGCTCACCTAGACTAGCCAGTGAGCAGTTCTTC
TRBJ1-1 few TRBV5-6 . 12 CASSLRQAEAFF TGTGCCAGCAGCCTGCGACAGGCTGAAGCTTTCTTT
TRBJ2-3 . TRBV4-1 TRBD2 16 CASSQGLAGGVDTQYF TGCGCCAGCAGCCAAGGACTAGCGGGGGGAGTTGATACGCAGTATTTT
TRBJ1-1 . TRBV28 . 14 CASSNQGTGTEAFF TGTGCCAGCTCTAACCAAGGCACGGGCACTGAAGCTTTCTTT
TRBJ2-2 . TRBV11-2 TRBD1 18 CASSLDTLGQGNTGELFF TGTGCCAGCAGCTTAGATACCCTAGGACAGGGGAACACCGGGGAGCTGTTTTTT
TRBJ1-1 . TRBV4-1 . 14 CASSQVGGPTEAFF TGCGCCAGCAGCCAAGTTGGAGGGCCCACTGAAGCTTTCTTT
TRBJ2-1 . TRBV7-2 TRBD2 15 CASSTAGGIFNEQFF TGTGCCAGCAGCACTGCGGGGGGGATTTTCAATGAGCAGTTCTTC
TRBJ1-2 few TRBV28 . 13 CASSPGANYGYTF TGTGCCAGCAGTCCTGGGGCGAACTATGGCTACACCTTC
TRBJ2-1 . TRBV19 TRBD2 14 CASSLLAGDHEQFF TGTGCCAGTAGTTTACTAGCGGGAGATCATGAGCAGTTCTTC
TRBJ2-3 . TRBV7-9 . 17 CASSLSYAAGTTDTQYF TGTGCCAGCAGCTTGTCATACGCGGCGGGAACCACAGATACGCAGTATTTT
TRBJ1-1 . TRBV18 TRBD1 15 CASSLWTGSGTEAFF TGTGCCAGCTCACTCTGGACAGGGTCGGGCACTGAAGCTTTCTTT
TRBJ2-3 . TRBV7-9 TRBD2 19 CSSSLDVRRRGGRLDTQYF TGTTCCAGCAGCTTAGATGTTCGGCGACGGGGGGGCCGGTTAGATACGCAGTATTTT
TRBJ2-7 . TRBV19 . 14 CASSITPSSYEQYF TGTGCCAGTAGTATAACGCCGAGCTCCTACGAGCAGTACTTC
TRBJ2-7 . TRBV5-4 TRBD1 15 CASSLGDRGAYEQYF TGTGCCAGCAGCTTGGGGGACAGGGGGGCTTACGAGCAGTACTTC
TRBJ1-2 . TRBV30 TRBD1 13 CAWSPGTVYGYTF TGTGCCTGGAGTCCTGGGACAGTCTATGGCTACACCTTC
TRBJ2-7 . TRBV11-3 TRBD1 15 CASSGTGGQFYEQYF TGTGCCAGCAGCGGGACAGGGGGCCAATTCTACGAGCAGTACTTC
TRBJ2-6 . TRBV4-2 TRBD1 19 CASSQQGQFYFSGANVLTF TGTGCCAGCAGCCAACAGGGACAGTTTTATTTCTCTGGGGCCAACGTCCTGACTTTC
TRBJ1-1 . TRBV14 . 13 CASMTTMNTEAFF TGTGCCAGCATGACGACTATGAACACTGAAGCTTTCTTT
TRBJ1-2 . TRBV2 TRBD1 15 CASNPAGTANYGYTF TGTGCCAGCAACCCCGCCGGGACAGCCAACTATGGCTACACCTTC
TRBJ1-2 . TRBV5-6 . 14 CASSSGYGEGGYTF TGTGCCAGCAGCTCGGGATACGGGGAGGGAGGCTACACCTTC
TRBJ2-1 . TRBV19 . 15 CASSIQGSSYNEQFF TGTGCCAGTAGTATTCAGGGTAGCTCCTACAATGAGCAGTTCTTC
TRBJ2-3 . TRBV6-1 . 16 CASSVRAGTSTDTQYF TGTGCCAGCAGTGTGAGGGCGGGGACTAGCACAGATACGCAGTATTTT
TRBJ1-2 . TRBV5-4 . 17 CASSLASGTNTYYGYTF TGTGCCAGCAGCTTGGCCAGCGGGACGAATACATACTATGGCTACACCTTC
TRBJ2-5 . TRBV5-1 TRBD1 14 CASSVGQGKETQYF TGCGCCAGCAGCGTGGGACAGGGAAAAGAGACCCAGTACTTC
TRBJ1-5 . TRBV30 . 14 CAWNRDKFGQPQHF TGTGCCTGGAACAGGGATAAGTTCGGACAGCCCCAGCATTTT
TRBJ1-2 . TRBV7-9 TRBD1 16 CASSLASYRGRYGYTF TGTGCCAGCAGCTTAGCATCCTACAGGGGTCGATATGGCTACACCTTC
TRBJ2-3 . TRBV18 . 15 CASSPSGVEVGTQYF TGTGCCAGCTCACCCTCGGGCGTGGAGGTTGGCACGCAGTATTTT
TRBJ1-3 . TRBV6-1 TRBD1 18 CASSELATGGTSGNTIYF TGTGCCAGCAGTGAATTGGCGACAGGGGGCACCTCTGGAAACACCATATATTTT
TRBJ1-2 . TRBV5-6 . 16 CASSLLGGRGWDGYTF TGTGCCAGCAGCTTGTTGGGGGGGCGAGGATGGGATGGCTACACCTTC
TRBJ1-6 . TRBV6-5 . 14 CASSYSIANSPLHF TGTGCCAGCAGTTACTCGATAGCCAATTCACCCCTCCACTTT
TRBJ2-2 once TRBV5-4 . 17 CASSLGGERAALGELFF TGTGCCAGCAGCTTGGGGGGTGAGCGGGCAGCCCTCGGGGAGCTGTTTTTT
TRBJ2-2 once TRBV5-1 . 19 CASRTGGTAGGLNTGELFF TGCGCCAGCAGGACAGGGGGGACGGCGGGAGGACTGAACACCGGGGAGCTGTTTTTT
TRBJ2-6 once TRBV7-2 . 15 CASSQPGLGANVLTF TGTGCCAGCAGCCAGCCAGGGCTTGGGGCCAACGTCCTGACTTTC
TRBJ2-1 . TRBV7-2 . 14 CASSPRISRNEQFF TGTGCCAGCAGCCCTCGCATTAGCCGGAATGAGCAGTTCTTC
TRBJ2-2 . TRBV7-9 . 13 CASSPAGNGELFF TGTGCCAGCAGCCCGGCGGGGAACGGGGAGCTGTTTTTT
TRBJ2-3 . TRBV7-2 TRBD1 15 CASSQDRVGTDTQYF TGTGCCAGCAGTCAAGACAGGGTCGGGACAGATACGCAGTATTTT
TRBJ2-3 . TRBV7-8 TRBD1 17 CASSLGGQGAYGDTQYF TGTGCCAGCAGCTTAGGAGGACAGGGGGCGTATGGGGATACGCAGTATTTT
TRBJ2-7 . TRBV7-2 . 12 CASSLVRDEQYF TGTGCCAGCAGCTTAGTTCGCGACGAGCAGTACTTC
TRBJ1-2 . TRBV4-1 . 16 CASSQRAGGQAYGYTF TGCGCCAGCAGCCAAAGGGCCGGGGGGCAGGCCTATGGCTACACCTTC
TRBJ1-1 . TRBV7-2 . 14 CASSLDSPNTEAFF TGTGCCAGCAGCTTAGACAGTCCCAACACTGAAGCTTTCTTT
TRBJ2-1 . TRBV18 TRBD1 15 CASSFGQGDYNEQFF TGTGCCAGCTCATTCGGACAGGGGGATTACAATGAGCAGTTCTTC
TRBJ2-7 . TRBV4-2 TRBD1 15 CASSRSGQVNNEQYF TGTGCCAGCAGCCGATCGGGACAGGTTAACAACGAGCAGTACTTC